The sequence of this T cell receptor beta chain was determined in a study of blood T cell repertoires in COVID-19. Study at large: Some COVID-19 samples were acute and others convalescent; all came from the United States, Italy and Spain. PBMCs, B-cell-depleted T cells, or T cells provided the cDNA or gDNA that made up the material.

The V gene's germline CDR1 is SNHLY and CDR2 FYNNEI. Germline trimming cut 8 bases from V and 3 bases from J; bases unmatched to any gene: 8. This CDR3 region has 14 residues. Original processing notes: Quantification of nucleated cells was approximated via reference gene primer amplification. Sequencing was performed with immunoSEQ multiplex PCR; in TCRdb, only in-frame clones are kept and a portion is missing. V, J and clone size reflect that table, while D and trimming were determined from the DNA. The sample consists of about 120,000 clones, 60% to 80% of them appearing once. The chain joins TRBV2 to TRBJ2-3; 7 bases agree with TRBD2. This receptor was obtained from a man aged 55 to 70 with acute or convalescent COVID-19. Specimen: peripheral blood. Here the CDR3 DNA reads TGTGCCAGCCGGACTAGTTCTCAAACAGATACGCAGTATTTT. Its translation is CASRTSSQTDTQYF.